The next 14 T cell receptor beta chains were all read from a single sample in a study of response to subunit inactivated influenza vaccine. TCRdb reprocessed the RT-PCR reads with MiXCR, giving one entry per CDR3 protein. The sample includes hundreds of thousands of distinct CDR3 sequences, around a sixth of them seen just once. The input for sequencing was PBMCs from blood, taken about 5 days after vaccination. The source of these receptors is a man in his forties or fifties who received an inactivated influenza vaccine.

This rearrangement joins TRBV4-3 to TRBJ2-5; 7 bases agree with TRBD1. The trim removed 1 base at V and 4 bases at J, leaving 6 bases unmatched. The length of the CDR3 is 15 residues. CDR1 is LGHNA and CDR2 is YSLEER in the germline V gene. CDR3 amino acids: CASSQAIRTGETQYF. In DNA, the CDR3 is TGCGCCAGCAGCCAAGCCATTAGGACAGGAGAGACCCAGTACTTC.

The rearrangement uses TRBV20-1 and TRBJ2-3, with 10 bases that match TRBD1. The CDR3 extends over 15 amino acids. CDR1 and CDR2 from the germline V gene are DFQATT and SNEGSKA (reference sequence). V dropped 5 bases and J dropped 2; count of bases not matched to a gene: 7. The CDR3 DNA is TGCAGTGCTCTAAGGGACAGGGGAAACACAGATACGCAGTATTTT. Translating gives CSALRDRGNTDTQYF.

This clonotype was observed a few times. This chain uses TRBV12-3 or TRBV12-4 with TRBJ2-7; 13 bases match TRBD2. J lost 5 bases, V lost 7 bases, and 14 bases had no gene match. CDR3 length: 17 amino acids. The CDR3 DNA reads TGTGCCAGCACCCTAGGACTAGCGGGAGTATCGGGTCACGAGCAGTACTTC. Encoded protein: CASTLGLAGVSGHEQYF.

This sequence joins TRBV20-1 and TRBJ2-5; D is unresolved. The CDR3 runs 13 residues. CDR1 and CDR2 (germline): DFQATT, SNEGSKA (reference sequence). V lost 3 bases, J lost 5 bases, and 13 bases lay in between. This CDR3 is CSASRVVGETQYF. The CDR3 nucleotides read TGCAGTGCTAGTCGGGTCGTGGGGGAGACCCAGTACTTC.

The rearrangement joins TRBV20-1 to TRBJ2-1; a possible D gene is TRBD2 (5 bases). The V gene lost 2 bases and the J gene lost 8 bases, with 16 bases spanning the gap. Germline-derived CDR1 and CDR2 are DFQATT and SNEGSKA (reference sequence). This CDR3 comprises 14 residues. In DNA, the CDR3 is TGCAGTGCTAGAAAGCCCGGGATGGGTGATGAGCAGTTCTTC. Translating gives CSARKPGMGDEQFF.

This chain links TRBV28 with TRBJ2-3; tentatively, D is TRBD1 (5 bases). Trimming took off 3 bases at V and 14 bases at J, with 12 bases between the two ends. This CDR3 has 11 amino acids. Germline V gene lookup returns CDR1 MDHEN and CDR2 SYDVKM. For the CDR3, the DNA is TGTGCCAGCAGTTTTAAAGGAACAGGGTATTTT. It translates to CASSFKGTGYF. Full variable domain (outside the CDR3, taken from reference TRBV28 and TRBJ2-3): DVKVTQSSRYLVKRTGEKVFLECVQDMDHENMFWYRQDPGLGLRLIYFSYDVKMKEKGDIPEGYSVSREKKERFSLILESASTNQTSMYLCASSFKGTGYFGPGTRLTVL.

The chain links TRBV7-2 to TRBJ2-1; TRBD2 agrees at 9 bases. The CDR3 is 16 amino acids. Germline values: CDR1 SGHTA, CDR2 FQGNSA. The ends lost 2 bases at V and 4 bases at J; junction bases unmatched: 6. The CDR3 region is CASSLRAGGLYNEQFF. The CDR3 DNA sequence: TGTGCCAGCAGCTTAAGAGCGGGAGGTTTGTACAATGAGCAGTTCTTC.

The chain employs TRBV10-3 and TRBJ1-6; D remains ambiguous. Germline assignment: CDR1 ENHRY and CDR2 SYGVKD. This CDR3 is 17 amino acids long. Trimming removed 6 bases at V and 0 bases at J, with 15 bases between. The CDR3: CAISQDNPSSYNSPLHF. The CDR3 nucleotides are TGTGCCATCAGCCAGGATAACCCGAGCTCCTATAATTCACCCCTCCACTTT.

Only a few counts were recorded for this clonotype. The chain has TRBV4-3 and TRBJ2-3; D may be TRBD1 or TRBD2 (6 bases each). With 0 bases removed from V and 1 base from J, the gap between germline ends came to 14 bases. This CDR3 region has 17 residues. Germline V gene data show CDR1 as LGHNA and CDR2 as YSLEER. The CDR3 sequence is CASSQDWGAIGTDTQYF. The CDR3 region has the DNA TGCGCCAGCAGCCAAGATTGGGGGGCTATTGGCACAGATACGCAGTATTTT.

This clonotype was observed at least ten times. The CDR3 spells CSARGGAYEQYF. The CDR3 DNA sequence: TGCAGTGCTAGAGGCGGGGCCTACGAGCAGTACTTC. The V call is TRBV20-1, the J call TRBJ2-7; D possibly corresponds to TRBD2 (6 bases). Germline V gene data show CDR1 as DFQATT and CDR2 as SNEGSKA (reference sequence). The CDR3 is 12 amino acids. The V end was cut by 1 base, the J end by 2 bases, with 6 bases between.

The J gene is TRBJ2-1, the V gene TRBV20-1, with 8 bases aligning to TRBD1. V dropped 0 bases and J dropped 7; count of bases not matched to a gene: 8. This CDR3 has 15 amino acids. Germline V lookup: CDR1 DFQATT, CDR2 SNEGSKA (reference sequence). The CDR3 here is CSARDADRQGNEQFF. As DNA, the CDR3 is TGCAGTGCTAGAGATGCGGACCGACAGGGGAATGAGCAGTTCTTC.

This clonotype came up a few times. J is TRBJ2-7 and V is TRBV10-1, with D possibly TRBD2 on 6 matching bases. The length of the CDR3 is 12 residues. Trimming left V 4 bases short and J 7 bases short, with 11 bases between. CDR1 and CDR2 from the germline V gene are WNHNN and SYGVQD (reference sequence). CDR3 loop: CASSVSRGEQYF. The CDR3 DNA is TGCGCCAGCAGTGTATCCCGGGGGGAGCAGTACTTC.

This chain joins TRBV4-3 and TRBJ1-5, with TRBD1 as a possible D gene (5 bases). Germline values: CDR1 LGHNA, CDR2 YSLEER. CDR3 length equals 15 residues. V dropped 4 bases and J dropped 5 bases, with 15 bases sitting between them. The CDR3: CASSLVWGSDQPQHF. The CDR3 DNA is TGCGCCAGCAGCCTCGTCTGGGGGAGTGATCAGCCCCAGCATTTT.

This clonotype has just a few counts. CDR3 amino acids: CSASWRGIVETQYF. DNA for the CDR3: TGCAGTGCTAGTTGGCGGGGGATAGTAGAGACCCAGTACTTC. V usage is TRBV20-1 and J usage is TRBJ2-5, with 7 bases identical to TRBD2. In germline, CDR1 is DFQATT, CDR2 SNEGSKA (reference sequence). The CDR3 has 14 amino acids. With 3 bases clipped from V and 4 bases from J, the junction kept 8 bases outside the gene matches.